The 15 T cell receptor beta chains below were found in one sample sequenced in a study of blood T cells in healthy people across ages. A second PCR of roughly 7 to 11 cycles used a sample-barcoded 5' primer and a J-beta primer mix. TCRdb re-called the 5' RACE reads through MiXCR, storing one row per CDR3 protein. The sample contains some 1.7 million distinct CDR3 sequences, approximately 28% of which appear only once. Sequenced sample: blood. The receptors were sampled from a woman under 40 in good health.

This clonotype was recorded a few times. The chain carries TRBV3-1 and TRBJ2-5; 9 bases line up with TRBD2. The CDR3 runs 16 residues. Unmatched junction bases numbered 7, after V lost 1 base and J lost 4 bases. Germline CDR1 reads LGHDT; CDR2 reads YNNKEL (reference sequence). The CDR3 here is CASSQGEPGLAETQYF. CDR3 sequence (DNA): TGTGCCAGCAGCCAAGGGGAACCGGGACTAGCAGAGACCCAGTACTTC.

This clonotype was counted a few times. The CDR3 sequence is CASRRRVGAGEQYF. The CDR3 DNA sequence: TGTGCCAGCAGAAGAAGGGTCGGGGCGGGCGAGCAGTACTTC. The V gene is TRBV2, the J gene TRBJ2-7, with D perhaps being TRBD1 or TRBD2 (5 bases each). The germline CDR1 and CDR2 sequences are SNHLY and FYNNEI. The V end lost 6 bases, the J end lost 6 bases, and 18 bases lay between the germline ends. The CDR3 is 14 amino acids.

This clonotype came up a few times. The CDR3, as DNA: TGTGCCAGCAGGCAGGGGGCAAACCAGCCCCAGCAGTACTTC. Its translation is CASRQGANQPQQYF. The chain carries TRBV28 and TRBJ2-5; 8 nucleotides line up with TRBD1. Germline values: CDR1 MDHEN, CDR2 SYDVKM. Losses at the gene ends were 6 bases for V and 11 bases for J; bases not matched to a gene: 14. This CDR3 region has 14 residues.

The J gene is TRBJ2-1, the V gene TRBV14; TRBD2 aligns across 11 bases. In germline, CDR1 is SGHDN, CDR2 FVKESK. Losses at the gene ends were 0 bases for V and 8 bases for J; bases not matched to a gene: 12. CDR3 length equals 18 residues. The CDR3 DNA reads TGTGCCAGCAGCCAAGAAAGCATATTAGCGGGAGGGCGGGATGAGCAGTTCTTC. Translating it yields CASSQESILAGGRDEQFF.

Turning to this clonotype: This may arise from a read error, as a much more abundant clone is one base away. The chain couples TRBV24-1 to TRBJ2-2, with 10 bases that match TRBD1. The CDR3 spans 16 residues. Per germline, CDR1 KGHDR and CDR2 SFDVKD. CDR3 sequence: CATSDAGTGATGELLF. CDR3 nucleotide sequence: TGTGCCACCAGTGATGCCGGGACAGGGGCCACCGGGGAGCTGTTGTTT.

The chain employs TRBV9 and TRBJ2-3; 11 bases fit TRBD2. CDR1 is SGDLS and CDR2 is YYNGEE in the germline V gene. The junction had 10 bases not matched to a gene; V was cut back by 0 bases and J by 4 bases. There are 18 residues in the CDR3. CDR3 sequence reads: CASSVVASGGPTADTQYF. DNA of the CDR3: TGTGCCAGCAGCGTAGTGGCTAGCGGGGGGCCTACCGCAGATACGCAGTATTTT.

This clonotype occurred many times. The genes are TRBV27 and TRBJ2-7; D tentatively reads TRBD1 or TRBD2 (5 bases each). Germline assignment: CDR1 MNHEY and CDR2 SMNVEV (reference sequence). Deletions cut 6 bases from V and 5 bases from J, with 17 bases between. This CDR3 spans 14 amino acids. CDR3 bases: TGTGCCAGCAGCCTTGTGGGGGACCCCCACGAGCAGTACTTC. Translation: CASSLVGDPHEQYF.

The chain links TRBV3-1 to TRBJ1-2, with D perhaps TRBD1 (5 bases). Trimming removed 3 bases from V and 10 bases from J, with 24 bases in between. CDR1 LGHDT and CDR2 YNNKEL come from the germline V gene (reference sequence). This CDR3 is 16 amino acids long. CDR3 amino acids: CASSQGPGTARDDYTF. The CDR3 coding sequence is TGTGCCAGCAGCCAGGGCCCCGGGACGGCGCGGGACGACTACACCTTC.

Note on this clonotype: A single base separates this from a much larger clone, so it may be a read error. The chain has TRBV12-3 or TRBV12-4 and TRBJ2-3, with D tentatively TRBD1 (6 bases). The CDR3 runs 16 residues. Trimming took off 4 bases at V and 2 bases at J, with 16 bases between the two ends. CDR3 region: CASSSTGLVDTDTQYF. In DNA, the CDR3 is TGTGCCAGCAGTTCTACAGGGCTCGTGGACACAGATACGCAGTATTTT.

This clonotype was counted at least ten times. One end of the junction varies from germline; a read error may be responsible. This rearrangement joins TRBV12-3 or TRBV12-4 to TRBJ2-7, with 14 bases lining up with TRBD2. The CDR3 covers 14 residues. The CDR3, as DNA: TGCGCCAGCAGTCCGGGACTAGCGGGAGCTGAGCAGTACTTC. This translates into CASSPGLAGAEQYF.

This clonotype occurred a few times. The chain has TRBV5-1 and TRBJ2-2; no reliable D call. The CDR3 runs 14 residues. Trimming removed 0 bases at V and 5 bases at J, with 8 bases between. Per germline, CDR1 SGHRS and CDR2 YFSETQ. The CDR3 region is CASSLVWRTGELFF. The CDR3 region has the DNA TGCGCCAGCAGCTTGGTTTGGCGAACCGGGGAGCTGTTTTTT.

This clonotype was seen repeatedly, ten times or more. The chain uses TRBV28 and TRBJ2-5, with unresolved D. Looked up from germline, CDR1 is MDHEN and CDR2 is SYDVKM. There are 13 residues in the CDR3. The V and J ends lost 5 bases and 2 bases respectively, with 9 bases between them. CDR3 loop: CASSGMTQETQYF. CDR3 sequence (DNA): TGTGCCAGCAGTGGGATGACACAAGAGACCCAGTACTTC. The complete variable domain, with remaining parts taken from reference TRBV28 and TRBJ2-5, reads DVKVTQSSRYLVKRTGEKVFLECVQDMDHENMFWYRQDPGLGLRLIYFSYDVKMKEKGDIPEGYSVSREKKERFSLILESASTNQTSMYLCASSGMTQETQYFGPGTRLLVL.

This rearrangement joins TRBV9 to TRBJ2-5; TRBD2 might be the D (5 bases). V shed 0 bases and J shed 11 bases, with 20 bases lying between them. This CDR3 has 15 amino acids. Germline V lookup: CDR1 SGDLS, CDR2 YYNGEE. The CDR3 region has the DNA TGTGCCAGCAGCGTAGTTAGCGTCAGCTACAATGAGCAGTACTTC. Amino acid sequence: CASSVVSVSYNEQYF.

The chain carries TRBV7-7 and TRBJ2-7; tentatively, D is TRBD1 (6 bases). The germline CDR1 and CDR2 sequences are SSHAT and FNYEAQ (reference sequence). This CDR3 has 15 residues. Trimming took off 1 base at V and 4 bases at J, with 14 bases between the two ends. CDR3 in amino acids: CASSLGSGESYEQYF. In nucleotides, the CDR3 is TGTGCCAGCAGCTTAGGTTCAGGGGAGAGTTACGAGCAGTACTTC.

The chain carries TRBV20-1 and TRBJ2-1, with 9 bases fitting TRBD2. The CDR3 is 12 residues long. In germline, CDR1 is DFQATT, CDR2 SNEGSKA (reference sequence). The V and J ends lost 6 bases and 6 bases, in that order; junction bases with no gene match: 3. CDR3 coding DNA: TGCAGTGCGGGGACTAGCCGCAATGAGCAGTTCTTC. Protein product: CSAGTSRNEQFF.